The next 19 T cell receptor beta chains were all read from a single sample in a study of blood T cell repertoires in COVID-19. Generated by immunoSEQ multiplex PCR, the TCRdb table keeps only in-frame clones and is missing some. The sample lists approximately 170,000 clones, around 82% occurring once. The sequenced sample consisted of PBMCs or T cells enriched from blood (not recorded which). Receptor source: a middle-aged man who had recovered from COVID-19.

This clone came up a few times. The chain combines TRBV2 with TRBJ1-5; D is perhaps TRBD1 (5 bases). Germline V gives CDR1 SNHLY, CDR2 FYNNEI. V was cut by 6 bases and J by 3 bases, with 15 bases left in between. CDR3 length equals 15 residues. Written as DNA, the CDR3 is TGTGCCAGCAGGGCGGAACCGGGGGACAATCAGCCCCAGCATTTT. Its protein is CASRAEPGDNQPQHF.

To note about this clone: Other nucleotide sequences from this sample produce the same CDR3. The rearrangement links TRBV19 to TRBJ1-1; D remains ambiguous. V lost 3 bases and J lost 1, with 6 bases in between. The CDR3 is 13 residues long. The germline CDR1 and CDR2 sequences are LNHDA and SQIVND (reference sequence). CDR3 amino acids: CASSMGGNTEAFF. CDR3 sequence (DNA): TGTGCCAGTAGTATGGGAGGGAACACTGAAGCTTTCTTT.

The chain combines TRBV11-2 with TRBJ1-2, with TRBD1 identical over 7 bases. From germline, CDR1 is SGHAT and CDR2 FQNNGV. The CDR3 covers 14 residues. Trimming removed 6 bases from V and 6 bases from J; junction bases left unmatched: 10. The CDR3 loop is CASSQTGLVDGYTF. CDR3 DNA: TGTGCCAGCAGTCAGACAGGGTTGGTCGATGGCTACACCTTC.

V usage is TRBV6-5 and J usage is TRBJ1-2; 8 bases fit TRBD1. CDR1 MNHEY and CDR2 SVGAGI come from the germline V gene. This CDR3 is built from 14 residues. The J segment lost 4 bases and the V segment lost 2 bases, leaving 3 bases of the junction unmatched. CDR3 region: CASSYAGGPYGYTF. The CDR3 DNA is TGTGCCAGCAGTTACGCAGGGGGCCCCTATGGCTACACCTTC.

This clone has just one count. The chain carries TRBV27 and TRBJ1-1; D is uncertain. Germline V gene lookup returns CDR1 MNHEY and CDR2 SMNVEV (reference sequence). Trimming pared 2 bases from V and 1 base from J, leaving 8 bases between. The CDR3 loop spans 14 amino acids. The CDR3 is CASSLIGKNTEAFF. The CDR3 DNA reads TGTGCCAGCAGTTTAATTGGCAAGAACACTGAAGCTTTCTTT.

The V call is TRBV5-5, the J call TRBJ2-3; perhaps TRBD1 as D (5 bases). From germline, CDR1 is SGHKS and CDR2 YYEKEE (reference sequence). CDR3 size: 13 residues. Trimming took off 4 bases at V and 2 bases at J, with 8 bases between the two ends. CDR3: CASSVTATDTQYF. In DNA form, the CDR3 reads TGTGCCAGCAGCGTGACAGCCACAGATACGCAGTATTTT.

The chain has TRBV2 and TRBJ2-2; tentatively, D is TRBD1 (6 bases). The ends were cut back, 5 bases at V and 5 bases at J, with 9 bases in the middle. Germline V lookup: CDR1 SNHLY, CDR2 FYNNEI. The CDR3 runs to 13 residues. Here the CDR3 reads CASSRTATGELFF. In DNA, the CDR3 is TGTGCCAGCAGTCGGACAGCTACCGGGGAGCTGTTTTTT.

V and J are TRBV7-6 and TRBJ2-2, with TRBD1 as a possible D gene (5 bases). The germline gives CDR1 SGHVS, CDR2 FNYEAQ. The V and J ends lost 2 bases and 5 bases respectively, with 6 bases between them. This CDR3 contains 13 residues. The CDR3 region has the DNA TGTGCCAGCAGCTTACAGGGAACCGGGGAGCTGTTTTTT. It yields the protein CASSLQGTGELFF.

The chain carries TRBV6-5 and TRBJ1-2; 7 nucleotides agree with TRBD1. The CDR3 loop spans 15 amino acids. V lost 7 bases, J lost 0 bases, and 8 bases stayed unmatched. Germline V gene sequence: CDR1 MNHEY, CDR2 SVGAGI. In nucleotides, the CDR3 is TGTGCCAGCACTCCCGGACAGGCTACTAACTATGGCTACACCTTC. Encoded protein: CASTPGQATNYGYTF.

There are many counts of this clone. CDR3 protein: CASSQGGFYNEQFF. DNA of the CDR3: TGTGCCAGCAGCCAAGGGGGCTTCTACAATGAGCAGTTCTTC. This sequence joins TRBV5-6 and TRBJ2-1; 7 nucleotides align to TRBD1. The CDR3 covers 14 residues. J lost 3 bases, V lost 4 bases, and 4 bases had no gene match. Germline V CDR1 and CDR2: SGHDT, YYEEEE.

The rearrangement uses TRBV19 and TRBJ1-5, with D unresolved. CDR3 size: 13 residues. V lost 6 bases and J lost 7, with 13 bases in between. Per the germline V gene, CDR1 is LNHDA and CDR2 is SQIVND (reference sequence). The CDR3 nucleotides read TGTGCCAGTAGGACGGCGATCGGGCAGCCCCAGCATTTT. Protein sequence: CASRTAIGQPQHF. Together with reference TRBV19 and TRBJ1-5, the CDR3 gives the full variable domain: DGGITQSPKYLFRKEGQNVTLSCEQNLNHDAMYWYRQDPGQGLRLIYYSQIVNDFQKGDIAEGYSVSREKKESFPLTVTSAQKNPTAFYLCASRTAIGQPQHFGDGTRLSIL.

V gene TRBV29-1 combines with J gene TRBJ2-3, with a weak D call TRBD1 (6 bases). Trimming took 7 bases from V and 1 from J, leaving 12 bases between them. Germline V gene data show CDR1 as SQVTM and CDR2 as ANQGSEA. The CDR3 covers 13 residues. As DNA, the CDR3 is TGCAGCGGAGATGAGGGGGGCACAGATACGCAGTATTTT. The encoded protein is CSGDEGGTDTQYF.

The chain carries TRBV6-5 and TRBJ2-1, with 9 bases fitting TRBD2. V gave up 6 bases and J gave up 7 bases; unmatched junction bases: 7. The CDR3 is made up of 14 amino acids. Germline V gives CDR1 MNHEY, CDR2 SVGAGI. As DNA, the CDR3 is TGTGCCAGCAGGACTAGCGGAAAGAAAAATGAGCAGTTCTTC. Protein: CASRTSGKKNEQFF.

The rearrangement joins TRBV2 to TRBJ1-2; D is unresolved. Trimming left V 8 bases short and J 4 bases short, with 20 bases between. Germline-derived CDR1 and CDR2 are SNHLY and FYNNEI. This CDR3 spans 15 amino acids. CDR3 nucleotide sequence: TGTGCCAGCCGAGGGATGCCGGGTTCTTCCTATGGCTACACCTTC. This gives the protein CASRGMPGSSYGYTF.

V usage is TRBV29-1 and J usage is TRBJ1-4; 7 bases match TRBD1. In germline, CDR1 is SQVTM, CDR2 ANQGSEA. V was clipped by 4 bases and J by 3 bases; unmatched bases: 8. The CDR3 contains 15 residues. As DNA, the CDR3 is TGCAGCGTTGGGAGCCAGGGGGGACCTAATGAAAAACTGTTTTTT. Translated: CSVGSQGGPNEKLFF.

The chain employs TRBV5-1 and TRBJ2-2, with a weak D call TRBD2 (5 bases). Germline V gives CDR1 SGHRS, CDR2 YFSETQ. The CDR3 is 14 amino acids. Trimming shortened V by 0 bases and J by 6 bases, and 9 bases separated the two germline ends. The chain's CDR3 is CASSLVREPGELFF. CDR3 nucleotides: TGCGCCAGCAGCTTGGTCCGGGAACCCGGGGAGCTGTTTTTT.

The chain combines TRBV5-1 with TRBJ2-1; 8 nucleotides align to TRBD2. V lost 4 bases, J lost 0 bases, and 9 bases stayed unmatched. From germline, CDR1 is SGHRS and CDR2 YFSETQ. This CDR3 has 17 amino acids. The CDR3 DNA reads TGCGCCAGCAGCATCACTCTAGCGGGCAGCTCCTACAATGAGCAGTTCTTC. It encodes CASSITLAGSSYNEQFF.

CDR3 bases: TGTGCCAGCAGCTTAGCGCGGTACCAAGAGACCCAGTACTTC. This sequence encodes CASSLARYQETQYF. The chain uses TRBV11-2 and TRBJ2-5, with no clear D. Between the trimmed V and J ends, which lost 1 base and 0 bases, there was a span of 6 bases. Per the germline V gene, CDR1 is SGHAT and CDR2 is FQNNGV. The length of the CDR3 is 14 residues.

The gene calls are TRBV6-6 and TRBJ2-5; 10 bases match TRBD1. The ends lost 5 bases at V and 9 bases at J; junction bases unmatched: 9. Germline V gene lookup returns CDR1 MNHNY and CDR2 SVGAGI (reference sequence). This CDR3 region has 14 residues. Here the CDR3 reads CASSRGQGIVPQYF. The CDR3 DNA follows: TGTGCCAGCAGTAGGGGACAGGGGATAGTTCCCCAGTACTTC.